This TCR beta chain was documented in a study of T cells in Graves' hyperthyroidism and ophthalmopathy. CDR3 size: 14 residues. Germline CDR1 reads MNHEY; CDR2 reads SMNVEV (reference sequence). V was clipped by 3 bases and J by 4 bases, with 12 bases between them. The sample holds many counts of this clonotype. At least 3 on the Clinical Activity Score was recorded for ophthalmopathy patients, who also had NOSPECS grade at least 4 and duration under 3 months. Each diagnosis drew on symptoms, thyroxine, TRAb, thyroid ultrasound and orbital computed tomography findings. PBMCs came from 10 ml fresh peripheral blood. Regions amplified from RNA transcripts were the TCR beta CDR3 regions. Using the HTBI primer set, a first-round RT-PCR was run on the TCR CDR3. A single record per CDR3 protein comes from TCRdb applying MiXCR to the multiplex PCR reads. The sample records 300,000 to 450,000 distinct CDR3 sequences, about 14% being singletons.

The TCR comes from a woman under 40 with Graves' ophthalmopathy. The specimen sequenced was blood. The rearrangement links TRBV27 to TRBJ2-5; unclear D gene. Here the CDR3 DNA reads TGTGCCAGCAGTTTGAACACTTTCGGAGAGACCCAGTACTTC. Its protein is CASSLNTFGETQYF.